A few counts support the clone carrying this T cell receptor (beta chain). The sample originates from a study of blood T cell repertoires in COVID-19. Study-level background: Samples representing acute and convalescent COVID-19 were sourced from the United States, Italy and Spain. From T cells, B-cell-depleted T cells, or PBMCs came the material, which was cDNA or gDNA.

Per the original data handling: Amplification of reference gene primers was used by the study to estimate nucleated cell counts. Sequenced by immunoSEQ multiplex PCR; TCRdb stores in-frame clones only, minus some. The V and J calls and the clone size are those of that table, but D and trimming were determined from the DNA. The table lists approximately 190,000 clones, about 80% of them singletons. The germline gives CDR1 SGHAT, CDR2 FQNNGV. This CDR3 comprises 16 residues. Losses at the gene ends were 7 bases for V and 6 bases for J; bases not matched to a gene: 16. Material: peripheral blood. The sequence was collected from a human donor with acute or convalescent COVID-19. The donor label of this sample is uncertain. The rearrangement links TRBV11-2 to TRBJ2-7, with 9 bases aligning to TRBD1. CDR3 DNA: TGTGCCAGCACCAAATCTTCGGACAGGGGAGGCTCCGAGCAGTACTTC. Translated: CASTKSSDRGGSEQYF.